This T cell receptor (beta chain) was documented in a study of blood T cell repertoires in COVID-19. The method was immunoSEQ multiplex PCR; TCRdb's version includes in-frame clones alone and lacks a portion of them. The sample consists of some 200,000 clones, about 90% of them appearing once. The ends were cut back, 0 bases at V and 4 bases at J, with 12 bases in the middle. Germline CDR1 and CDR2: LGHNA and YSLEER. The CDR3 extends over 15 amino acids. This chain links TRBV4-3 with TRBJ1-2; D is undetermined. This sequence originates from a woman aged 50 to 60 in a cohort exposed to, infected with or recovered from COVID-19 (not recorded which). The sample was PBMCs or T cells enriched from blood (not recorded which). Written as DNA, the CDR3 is TGCGCCAGCAGCCAAGATCCTAAGGGAGCCTATGGCTACACCTTC. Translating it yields CASSQDPKGAYGYTF.